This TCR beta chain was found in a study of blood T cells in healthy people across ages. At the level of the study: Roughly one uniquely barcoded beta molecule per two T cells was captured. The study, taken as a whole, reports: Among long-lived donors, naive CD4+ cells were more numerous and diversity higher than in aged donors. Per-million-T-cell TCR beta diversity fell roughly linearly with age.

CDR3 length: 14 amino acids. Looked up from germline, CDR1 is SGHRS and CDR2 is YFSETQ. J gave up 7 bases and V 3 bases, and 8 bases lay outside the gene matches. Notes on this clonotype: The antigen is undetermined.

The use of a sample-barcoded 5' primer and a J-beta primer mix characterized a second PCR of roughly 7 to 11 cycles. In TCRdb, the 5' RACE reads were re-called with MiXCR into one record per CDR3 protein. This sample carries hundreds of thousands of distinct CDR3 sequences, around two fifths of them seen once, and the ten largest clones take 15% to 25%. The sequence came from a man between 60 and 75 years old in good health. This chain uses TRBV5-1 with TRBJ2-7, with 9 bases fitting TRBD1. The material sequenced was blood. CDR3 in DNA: TGCGCCAGCAGCTCGACAGGGGGTTTGAGGGAGCAGTACTTC. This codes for CASSSTGGLREQYF.